The rows below give T cell receptor beta chains drawn from one sample of a study of CD8 T cells in ankylosing spondylitis. One entry per CDR3 protein, called by TCRdb with MiXCR from the 5' RACE reads. The table records 150,000 or so distinct CDR3 sequences, 9.8% of them present only once. Sequencing was performed on blood, either unsorted or a sorted T cell fraction (not recorded which). The receptors derive from a female donor with ankylosing spondylitis or in good health (not recorded which). Each CDR3 is given with its conserved first and last residue. D genes are given only for firm matches. Expanded clones are given a class, and other clones once, few, many or no size at all.

J gene: TRBJ1-1; clone size: few; D gene: NA; CDR3 length: 12; V gene: TRBV7-9; CDR3 protein: CASKPVNTEAFF; CDR3 DNA: TGTGCCAGCAAGCCAGTGAACACTGAAGCTTTCTTT
J gene: TRBJ2-1; clone size: many; D gene: NA; CDR3 length: 10; V gene: TRBV29-1; CDR3 protein: CSVGGGEQFF; CDR3 DNA: TGCAGCGTTGGTGGCGGTGAGCAGTTCTTC
J gene: TRBJ2-1; clone size: NA; D gene: TRBD2; CDR3 length: 15; V gene: TRBV14; CDR3 protein: CASSRLASGYNEQFF; CDR3 DNA: TGTGCCAGCAGCCGTCTGGCTAGCGGGTACAATGAGCAGTTCTTC
J gene: TRBJ2-1; clone size: few; D gene: NA; CDR3 length: 17; V gene: TRBV20-1; CDR3 protein: CSARDRRREASYNEQFF; CDR3 DNA: TGCAGTGCTAGAGACCGCAGGCGGGAAGCCTCCTACAATGAGCAGTTCTTC
J gene: TRBJ2-3; clone size: NA; D gene: NA; CDR3 length: 14; V gene: TRBV2; CDR3 protein: CASSEAMDPDTQYF; CDR3 DNA: TGTGCCAGCAGTGAAGCAATGGACCCAGATACGCAGTATTTT
J gene: TRBJ2-1; clone size: many; D gene: TRBD2; CDR3 length: 16; V gene: TRBV4-3; CDR3 protein: CASSQERWTSNNEQFF; CDR3 DNA: TGCGCCAGCAGCCAAGAAAGGTGGACTAGTAACAATGAGCAGTTCTTC
J gene: TRBJ2-7; clone size: few; D gene: TRBD2; CDR3 length: 15; V gene: TRBV9; CDR3 protein: CASSAVAGPPDEQYF; CDR3 DNA: TGTGCCAGCAGCGCTGTAGCGGGTCCCCCCGACGAGCAGTACTTC
J gene: TRBJ1-5; clone size: many; D gene: NA; CDR3 length: 14; V gene: TRBV15; CDR3 protein: CATSLEKDSQPQHF; CDR3 DNA: TGTGCCACCAGCCTCGAGAAGGACAGTCAGCCCCAGCATTTT
J gene: TRBJ1-4; clone size: NA; D gene: NA; CDR3 length: 14; V gene: TRBV13; CDR3 protein: CASSSPGQPNGLFF; CDR3 DNA: TGTGCCAGCAGCTCGCCGGGACAACCCAACGGACTGTTTTTT
J gene: TRBJ2-3; clone size: many; D gene: TRBD2; CDR3 length: 13; V gene: TRBV12-3/TRBV12-4; CDR3 protein: CASSQAGPDTQYF; CDR3 DNA: TGTGCCAGCAGTCAAGCGGGACCAGATACGCAGTATTTT
J gene: TRBJ1-1; clone size: NA; D gene: NA; CDR3 length: 13; V gene: TRBV12-3/TRBV12-4; CDR3 protein: CASKGSYYTEAFF; CDR3 DNA: TGTGCCAGCAAGGGCAGTTACTACACTGAAGCTTTCTTT
J gene: TRBJ2-5; clone size: NA; D gene: TRBD2; CDR3 length: 15; V gene: TRBV15; CDR3 protein: CATSRETGLRETQYF; CDR3 DNA: TGTGCCACCAGCAGAGAAACGGGACTAAGGGAGACCCAGTACTTC
J gene: TRBJ1-2; clone size: NA; D gene: NA; CDR3 length: 16; V gene: TRBV19; CDR3 protein: CASSPSLGRANYGYTF; CDR3 DNA: TGTGCCAGTAGTCCCTCTTTGGGGAGGGCTAACTATGGCTACACCTTC
J gene: TRBJ2-3; clone size: NA; D gene: NA; CDR3 length: 14; V gene: TRBV5-1; CDR3 protein: CASSRGAREDTQYF; CDR3 DNA: TGCGCCAGCAGCCGGGGGGCCAGGGAAGATACGCAGTATTTT
J gene: TRBJ2-3; clone size: few; D gene: TRBD2; CDR3 length: 15; V gene: TRBV10-3; CDR3 protein: CAIRTTSGGTDTQYF; CDR3 DNA: TGTGCCATCAGGACGACTAGCGGGGGCACAGATACGCAGTATTTT
J gene: TRBJ2-1; clone size: NA; D gene: NA; CDR3 length: 14; V gene: TRBV6-5; CDR3 protein: CASSYGDSYNEQFF; CDR3 DNA: TGTGCCAGCAGTTACGGGGATTCCTACAATGAGCAGTTCTTC
J gene: TRBJ1-2; clone size: NA; D gene: NA; CDR3 length: 14; V gene: TRBV3-1; CDR3 protein: CASSQDLPKDGYTF; CDR3 DNA: TGTGCCAGCAGCCAAGACCTACCGAAAGATGGCTACACCTTC
J gene: TRBJ2-3; clone size: few; D gene: TRBD2; CDR3 length: 18; V gene: TRBV4-1; CDR3 protein: CASSQDPRTSGITDTQYF; CDR3 DNA: TGCGCCAGCAGCCAAGACCCCCGGACTAGCGGGATAACAGATACGCAGTATTTT
J gene: TRBJ1-1; clone size: NA; D gene: NA; CDR3 length: 15; V gene: TRBV20-1; CDR3 protein: CSAIGRGRGDTEAFF; CDR3 DNA: TGCAGTGCTATCGGTAGGGGGAGGGGGGACACTGAAGCTTTCTTT
J gene: TRBJ2-5; clone size: NA; D gene: TRBD1; CDR3 length: 15; V gene: TRBV4-3; CDR3 protein: CASSHDTGARETQYF; CDR3 DNA: TGCGCCAGCAGCCATGACACAGGGGCGAGGGAGACCCAGTACTTC
J gene: TRBJ1-4; clone size: many; D gene: TRBD1; CDR3 length: 13; V gene: TRBV29-1; CDR3 protein: CSVLTGLEEKLFF; CDR3 DNA: TGCAGCGTCCTGACAGGGCTTGAAGAAAAACTGTTTTTT
J gene: TRBJ1-2; clone size: many; D gene: TRBD1; CDR3 length: 14; V gene: TRBV6-1; CDR3 protein: CATKEETGGYGYTF; CDR3 DNA: TGTGCCACAAAGGAGGAGACAGGGGGGTATGGCTACACCTTC
J gene: TRBJ1-1; clone size: NA; D gene: NA; CDR3 length: 11; V gene: TRBV28; CDR3 protein: CASSRGGGAFF; CDR3 DNA: TGTGCCAGCAGCCGGGGAGGAGGAGCTTTCTTT
J gene: TRBJ2-1; clone size: few; D gene: NA; CDR3 length: 11; V gene: TRBV25-1; CDR3 protein: CASSSKRKQFF; CDR3 DNA: TGTGCCAGCAGCTCCAAGCGGAAGCAGTTCTTC
J gene: TRBJ2-5; clone size: few; D gene: NA; CDR3 length: 15; V gene: TRBV5-1; CDR3 protein: CASSNLGLFRETQYF; CDR3 DNA: TGCGCCAGCAGCAACCTGGGCCTCTTTCGAGAGACCCAGTACTTC
J gene: TRBJ2-7; clone size: few; D gene: TRBD2; CDR3 length: 19; V gene: TRBV24-1; CDR3 protein: CATLVKASGGIEGSYEQYF; CDR3 DNA: TGTGCCACCCTAGTTAAGGCTAGCGGGGGGATCGAAGGTTCCTACGAGCAGTACTTC
J gene: TRBJ2-2; clone size: NA; D gene: NA; CDR3 length: 15; V gene: TRBV5-5; CDR3 protein: CASSQTGNGAGELFF; CDR3 DNA: TGTGCCAGCAGCCAAACAGGGAACGGGGCCGGGGAGCTGTTTTTT
J gene: TRBJ2-4; clone size: NA; D gene: NA; CDR3 length: 13; V gene: TRBV6-2/TRBV6-3; CDR3 protein: CASSYEGHDIQYF; CDR3 DNA: TGTGCCAGCAGTTACGAGGGGCATGACATTCAGTACTTC
J gene: TRBJ2-1; clone size: few; D gene: NA; CDR3 length: 15; V gene: TRBV6-2/TRBV6-3; CDR3 protein: CASFDGAGEHNEQFF; CDR3 DNA: TGTGCCAGCTTCGACGGGGCAGGGGAACACAATGAGCAGTTCTTC
J gene: TRBJ2-3; clone size: NA; D gene: TRBD2; CDR3 length: 13; V gene: TRBV5-4; CDR3 protein: CAGGLGTTDTQYF; CDR3 DNA: TGTGCCGGCGGACTAGGGACCACAGATACGCAGTATTTT
J gene: TRBJ2-1; clone size: NA; D gene: NA; CDR3 length: 11; V gene: TRBV6-2/TRBV6-3; CDR3 protein: CASSPFDEQFF; CDR3 DNA: TGTGCCAGCAGCCCGTTTGATGAGCAGTTCTTC
J gene: TRBJ1-1; clone size: few; D gene: NA; CDR3 length: 16; V gene: TRBV27; CDR3 protein: CASSLSRGLLNTEAFF; CDR3 DNA: TGTGCCAGCAGTTTGAGCAGGGGTCTATTAAACACTGAAGCTTTCTTT
J gene: TRBJ2-3; clone size: many; D gene: NA; CDR3 length: 13; V gene: TRBV13; CDR3 protein: CASSLDREDTQYF; CDR3 DNA: TGTGCCAGCAGCTTAGATCGGGAGGATACGCAGTATTTT
J gene: TRBJ1-2; clone size: many; D gene: NA; CDR3 length: 10; V gene: TRBV10-2; CDR3 protein: CAAGSGSYTF; CDR3 DNA: TGCGCCGCAGGCTCGGGGAGCTACACCTTC
J gene: TRBJ2-7; clone size: many; D gene: TRBD1; CDR3 length: 14; V gene: TRBV6-5; CDR3 protein: CASSYRGLSYEQYF; CDR3 DNA: TGTGCCAGCAGTTACAGGGGGCTCTCCTACGAGCAGTACTTC
J gene: TRBJ2-1; clone size: NA; D gene: NA; CDR3 length: 15; V gene: TRBV21-1; CDR3 protein: CASPLAGPPYNEQFF; CDR3 DNA: TGTGCCAGCCCCTTAGCGGGCCCTCCTTACAATGAGCAGTTCTTC
J gene: TRBJ2-1; clone size: few; D gene: TRBD2; CDR3 length: 17; V gene: TRBV20-1; CDR3 protein: CSARDLLAGLSYNEQFF; CDR3 DNA: TGCAGTGCTAGAGATCTACTAGCGGGCCTTTCCTACAATGAGCAGTTCTTC
J gene: TRBJ2-1; clone size: many; D gene: NA; CDR3 length: 16; V gene: TRBV20-1; CDR3 protein: CSARDLKNNRDSEQFF; CDR3 DNA: TGCAGTGCTAGAGATTTGAAGAATAATAGAGATAGTGAGCAGTTCTTC
J gene: TRBJ1-5; clone size: many; D gene: NA; CDR3 length: 13; V gene: TRBV15; CDR3 protein: CAKPEHYNQPQHF; CDR3 DNA: TGTGCCAAGCCAGAGCATTACAATCAGCCCCAGCATTTT
J gene: TRBJ2-2; clone size: few; D gene: TRBD2; CDR3 length: 18; V gene: TRBV4-2; CDR3 protein: CASSPSASGTMGTGELFF; CDR3 DNA: TGTGCCAGCAGCCCGTCGGCTAGCGGAACCATGGGCACCGGGGAGCTGTTTTTT
J gene: TRBJ1-5; clone size: NA; D gene: TRBD1; CDR3 length: 17; V gene: TRBV6-5; CDR3 protein: CASSYVRDREGYQPQHF; CDR3 DNA: TGTGCCAGCAGTTACGTGAGGGACAGGGAAGGGTATCAGCCCCAGCATTTT
J gene: TRBJ1-5; clone size: many; D gene: NA; CDR3 length: 14; V gene: TRBV12-3/TRBV12-4; CDR3 protein: CASRRGGSNQPQHF; CDR3 DNA: TGTGCCAGCAGGCGGGGGGGTAGCAATCAGCCCCAGCATTTT
J gene: TRBJ2-1; clone size: few; D gene: NA; CDR3 length: 14; V gene: TRBV11-2; CDR3 protein: CASSLGGVSNEQFF; CDR3 DNA: TGTGCCAGCAGCTTAGGGGGAGTTAGCAATGAGCAGTTCTTC
J gene: TRBJ2-1; clone size: NA; D gene: TRBD2; CDR3 length: 15; V gene: TRBV6-2/TRBV6-3; CDR3 protein: CASSSGTSGTNEQFF; CDR3 DNA: TGTGCCAGCAGTTCCGGGACTAGCGGGACTAATGAGCAGTTCTTC
J gene: TRBJ2-1; clone size: few; D gene: TRBD2; CDR3 length: 15; V gene: TRBV25-1; CDR3 protein: CASSEFGGGWNEQFF; CDR3 DNA: TGTGCCAGCAGTGAATTTGGGGGAGGGTGGAATGAGCAGTTCTTC
J gene: TRBJ2-1; clone size: few; D gene: NA; CDR3 length: 16; V gene: TRBV12-3/TRBV12-4; CDR3 protein: CASSLNNPFSYNEQFF; CDR3 DNA: TGTGCCAGCAGTTTGAACAACCCCTTCTCCTACAATGAGCAGTTCTTC
J gene: TRBJ2-1; clone size: NA; D gene: NA; CDR3 length: 16; V gene: TRBV9; CDR3 protein: CASSVGGGFSYNEQFF; CDR3 DNA: TGTGCCAGCAGCGTAGGTGGAGGATTTTCCTACAATGAGCAGTTCTTC
J gene: TRBJ2-7; clone size: few; D gene: TRBD1; CDR3 length: 14; V gene: TRBV27; CDR3 protein: CASSPGQGPREQYF; CDR3 DNA: TGTGCCAGCAGTCCCGGACAGGGGCCGAGGGAGCAGTACTTC
J gene: TRBJ2-3; clone size: NA; D gene: NA; CDR3 length: 14; V gene: TRBV12-3/TRBV12-4; CDR3 protein: CASSSAGAGDTQYF; CDR3 DNA: TGTGCCAGCAGTTCGGCAGGGGCAGGAGATACGCAGTATTTT
J gene: TRBJ2-2; clone size: NA; D gene: NA; CDR3 length: 15; V gene: TRBV7-9; CDR3 protein: CASSYRRVGTGELFF; CDR3 DNA: TGTGCCAGCAGCTACCGGAGGGTGGGCACCGGGGAGCTGTTTTTT
J gene: TRBJ2-6; clone size: few; D gene: NA; CDR3 length: 15; V gene: TRBV27; CDR3 protein: CASSLSGTGANVLTF; CDR3 DNA: TGTGCCAGCAGTTTAAGCGGTACCGGGGCCAACGTCCTGACTTTC
J gene: TRBJ1-3; clone size: few; D gene: NA; CDR3 length: 17; V gene: TRBV12-3/TRBV12-4; CDR3 protein: CASSFLFERFSGNTIYF; CDR3 DNA: TGTGCCAGCAGTTTCCTATTTGAGCGCTTCTCTGGAAACACCATATATTTT
J gene: TRBJ2-4; clone size: many; D gene: NA; CDR3 length: 15; V gene: TRBV11-2; CDR3 protein: CASSFSGLAKNIQYF; CDR3 DNA: TGTGCCAGCAGCTTCTCAGGGCTAGCCAAAAACATTCAGTACTTC
J gene: TRBJ2-5; clone size: few; D gene: TRBD2; CDR3 length: 15; V gene: TRBV11-2; CDR3 protein: CASVLGAGGPETQYF; CDR3 DNA: TGTGCCAGCGTGCTTGGGGCGGGAGGGCCAGAGACCCAGTACTTC
J gene: TRBJ2-5; clone size: few; D gene: TRBD2; CDR3 length: 15; V gene: TRBV9; CDR3 protein: CASSVGMAGGETQYF; CDR3 DNA: TGTGCCAGCAGCGTAGGGATGGCGGGAGGAGAGACCCAGTACTTC
J gene: TRBJ2-1; clone size: few; D gene: NA; CDR3 length: 15; V gene: TRBV21-1; CDR3 protein: CASRAGTALHNEQFF; CDR3 DNA: TGTGCCAGCAGAGCCGGGACAGCTTTACACAATGAGCAGTTCTTC
J gene: TRBJ2-2; clone size: few; D gene: NA; CDR3 length: 14; V gene: TRBV12-3/TRBV12-4; CDR3 protein: CASSLAGGTGELFF; CDR3 DNA: TGTGCCAGCAGTTTAGCAGGGGGCACCGGGGAGCTGTTTTTT
J gene: TRBJ2-7; clone size: NA; D gene: TRBD1; CDR3 length: 17; V gene: TRBV27; CDR3 protein: CASSLFSDRVGSYEQYF; CDR3 DNA: TGTGCCAGCAGTTTATTCTCGGACAGGGTGGGGTCCTACGAGCAGTACTTC